This T cell receptor beta chain comes out of a study of a mutant IDH1 vaccine in newly diagnosed glioma. Study-level information: Patients arrived already treated with radiotherapy, temozolomide, or both, most having had both. General observations from the study: The vaccine induced immune responses, and these occurred in around 93% of patients.

This clone appeared once. What it binds is unknown. TCRdb's table, derived via immunoSEQ multiplex PCR, lists solely in-frame clones and lacks some. This sample carries about 30,000 clones, roughly 90% of them seen once, and the ten largest clones take approximately 2.3%. Time point of the sample: week 23, last vaccination. The investigators gave 300 ug of mutant IDH1 20-mer peptide in each vaccine dose, together with topical imiquimod. This CDR3 is 13 amino acids long. Looked up from germline, CDR1 is SGHRS and CDR2 is YFSETQ. Trimming took 3 bases from V and 2 from J, leaving 8 bases between them. The chain couples TRBV5-1 to TRBJ2-5; weak D call: TRBD1 (6 bases). The receptor comes from a middle-aged man with glioma. The starting material was PBMCs, obtained from a glioma patient whose treatment included an IDH1 peptide vaccine. CDR3 sequence (DNA): TGCGCCAGCAGCTGGGGACATCAAGAGACCCAGTACTTC. Its translation is CASSWGHQETQYF.